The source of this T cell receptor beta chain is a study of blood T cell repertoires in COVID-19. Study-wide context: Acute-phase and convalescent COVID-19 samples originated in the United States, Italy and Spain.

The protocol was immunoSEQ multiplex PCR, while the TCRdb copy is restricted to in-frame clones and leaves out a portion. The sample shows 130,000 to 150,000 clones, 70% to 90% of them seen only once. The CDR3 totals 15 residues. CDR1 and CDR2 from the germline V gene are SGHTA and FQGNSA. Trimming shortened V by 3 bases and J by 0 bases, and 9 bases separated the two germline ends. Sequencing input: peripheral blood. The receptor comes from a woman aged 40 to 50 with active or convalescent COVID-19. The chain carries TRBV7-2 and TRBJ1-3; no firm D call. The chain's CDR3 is CASSFDGDSGNTIYF. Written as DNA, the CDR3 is TGTGCCAGCAGCTTCGACGGGGACTCTGGAAACACCATATATTTT.